The source of this T cell receptor beta chain is a study of cytomegalovirus exposure and HLA in healthy donors. The assay was immunoSEQ multiplex PCR, and TCRdb's table has in-frame clones only and misses some. This table has around 190,000 clones, roughly 88% appearing once. Germline V CDR1 and CDR2: MDHEN, SYDVKM. The CDR3 totals 15 residues. The V gene end was trimmed by 7 bases and the J gene end by 3 bases; junction bases not matched to a gene: 5. This sequence was found in a woman younger than 35 in good health and CMV-seronegative. This chain uses TRBV28 with TRBJ2-2, with 10 nucleotides matching TRBD1. The material sequenced was PBMCs. The CDR3: CASTRQGADTGELFF. DNA for the CDR3: TGTGCCAGCACCAGACAGGGGGCCGACACCGGGGAGCTGTTTTTT.